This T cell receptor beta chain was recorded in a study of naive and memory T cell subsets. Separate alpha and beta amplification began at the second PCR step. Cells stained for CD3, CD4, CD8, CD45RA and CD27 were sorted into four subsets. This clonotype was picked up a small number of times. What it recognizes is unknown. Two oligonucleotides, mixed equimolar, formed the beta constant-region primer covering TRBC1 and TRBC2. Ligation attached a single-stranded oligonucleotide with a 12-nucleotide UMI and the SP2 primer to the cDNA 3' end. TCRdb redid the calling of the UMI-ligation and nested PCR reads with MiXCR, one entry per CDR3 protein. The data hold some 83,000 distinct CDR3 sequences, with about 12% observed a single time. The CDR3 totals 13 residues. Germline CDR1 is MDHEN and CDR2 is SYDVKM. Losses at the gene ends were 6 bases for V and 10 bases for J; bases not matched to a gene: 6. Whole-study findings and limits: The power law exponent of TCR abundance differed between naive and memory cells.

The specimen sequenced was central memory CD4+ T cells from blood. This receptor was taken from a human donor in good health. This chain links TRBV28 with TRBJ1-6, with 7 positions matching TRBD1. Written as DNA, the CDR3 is TGTGCCAGCAGAGACAGGGAGGGGTCACCCCTCCACTTT. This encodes CASRDREGSPLHF.